This T cell receptor (beta chain) was identified in a study of OX40 agonist ivuxolimab in advanced cancers. Overall study: The group had a mean age of about 65 years, ranged from 23 to 79, and was 75% to 85% male. Three patients, one with hepatocellular carcinoma and two with cutaneous melanoma, achieved partial responses. Study results and limitations: Both blood CD4+ and CD8+ T cells showed clonal growth by week 6 at 0.1 to 3.0 mg/kg.

It was autoimmune disease history or systemic immunosuppression that excluded patients. Sequenced by immunoSEQ multiplex PCR; TCRdb stores in-frame clones only, minus some. The profile shows more than 60,000 clones, 85% to 90% of them singletons. Remarks on this clone: Its antigen is undetermined.

Here the sequenced sample was CD4+ or CD8+ T cells sorted from blood, taken in a trial of the OX40 agonist ivuxolimab. This sequence originates from an adult with an advanced solid tumor such as melanoma, head and neck, liver or kidney cancer.

CDR3 coding DNA: TGTGCCAGCAGCTTATGGCATGAAAAACTGTTTTTT. Its protein product is CASSLWHEKLFF. The V gene is TRBV7-2, the J gene TRBJ1-4, with D unresolved. The germline CDR1 and CDR2 sequences are SGHTA and FQGNSA. The CDR3 runs to 12 residues. The V gene lost 2 bases and the J gene lost 6 bases, with 4 bases spanning the gap.